This entry describes one T cell receptor (beta chain). No antigen is known for it. This sample is part of a study of T cells in Graves' hyperthyroidism and ophthalmopathy. Study-wide results and limits: Model predictions of ophthalmopathy came a median approximately seven months before onset.

Using RNA transcripts as the source, TCR beta CDR3 regions were amplified. With the HTBI primer set, the TCR CDR3 went through a first round of RT-PCR. TCRdb called the multiplex PCR reads again in MiXCR, with one record for every CDR3 protein. Of 600,000 or so distinct CDR3 sequences detected, roughly 17% appear once; the ten largest clones hold about 3.8%. Newly diagnosed hyperthyroidism, duration under 2 months, in patients aged 18 to 65. It was roughly 10 ml of fresh peripheral blood that supplied the PBMCs. This TCR was sampled from a woman aged 25 to 39 with Graves' hyperthyroidism. Sample: blood.

The CDR3 bases are TGTGCCAGCAGAAAAAATGGGCTGCCGAATGAGCAGTTCTTC. Its translation: CASRKNGLPNEQFF. This chain connects TRBV27 to TRBJ2-1; no definite D call. The CDR3 is made up of 14 amino acids. V was cut by 6 bases and J by 7 bases, with 16 bases left in between. Germline CDR1 and CDR2: MNHEY and SMNVEV (reference sequence).